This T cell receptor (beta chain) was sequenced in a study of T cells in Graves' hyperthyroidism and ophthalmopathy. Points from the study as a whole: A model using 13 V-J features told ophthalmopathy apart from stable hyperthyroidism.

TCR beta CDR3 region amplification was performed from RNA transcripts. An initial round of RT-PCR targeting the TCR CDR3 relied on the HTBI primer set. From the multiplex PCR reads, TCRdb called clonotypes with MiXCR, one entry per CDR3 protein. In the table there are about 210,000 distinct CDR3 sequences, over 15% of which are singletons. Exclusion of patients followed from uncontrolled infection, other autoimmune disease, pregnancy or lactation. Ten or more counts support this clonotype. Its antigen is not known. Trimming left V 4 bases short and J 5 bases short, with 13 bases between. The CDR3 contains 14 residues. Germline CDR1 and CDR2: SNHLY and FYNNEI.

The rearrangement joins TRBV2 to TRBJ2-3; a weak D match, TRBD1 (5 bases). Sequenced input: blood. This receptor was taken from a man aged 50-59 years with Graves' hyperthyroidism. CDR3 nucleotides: TGTGCCAGCAGTGGGACAACCCTGGGAGATACGCAGTATTTT. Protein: CASSGTTLGDTQYF.